The 6 T cell receptor beta chains in this list originate from one sample, sequenced in a study of T cell responses to AZD1222 COVID-19 vaccine. The data were produced by immunoSEQ multiplex PCR, yet TCRdb's version contains in-frame clones alone and is incomplete. The sample has fewer than 40,000 clones, 88% seen once. Sequenced material: peripheral blood, taken 28 days after the second dose of the MenACWY control vaccine. The receptor set was obtained from an adult who received the MenACWY meningococcal vaccine as a control.

CDR3 in amino acids: CASSQVGLLRTDTQYF. For the CDR3, the DNA is TGTGCCAGCAGCCAAGTGGGCCTCCTCCGCACAGATACGCAGTATTTT. The rearrangement links TRBV14 to TRBJ2-3; D not resolved. Trimming removed 1 base from V and 1 base from J, with 12 bases in between. The CDR3 totals 16 residues. Germline V gene lookup returns CDR1 SGHDN and CDR2 FVKESK.

The chain is built from TRBV9 and TRBJ2-1, with TRBD2 matching over 10 bases. The CDR3 totals 15 residues. V lost 4 bases and J lost 6; bases outside the gene matches: 7. Germline CDR1 and CDR2: SGDLS and YYNGEE. CDR3 bases: TGTGCCAGCAGCAACTTAGCGGGAGGTCCCAATGAGCAGTTCTTC. Residues: CASSNLAGGPNEQFF.

The V and J genes are TRBV2 and TRBJ1-5; 9 positions match TRBD1. Trimming cost V 4 bases and J 2 bases; bases outside gene matches: 6. This CDR3 spans 16 amino acids. Germline V lookup: CDR1 SNHLY, CDR2 FYNNEI. The DNA of the CDR3 is TGTGCCAGCAGTGCGGACAGGGGCCGACGCAATCAGCCCCAGCATTTT. Its protein is CASSADRGRRNQPQHF.

The chain recombines TRBV24-1 with TRBJ2-3; 7 bases agree with TRBD2. CDR3 length: 13 residues. CDR1 is KGHDR, CDR2 SFDVKD, per germline. The V gene end was trimmed by 7 bases and the J gene end by 6 bases; junction bases not matched to a gene: 6. The CDR3, as DNA: TGTGCCACCAGCCCGGGCGGGAGCGATACGCAGTATTTT. It yields the protein CATSPGGSDTQYF.

J is TRBJ2-1 and V is TRBV10-2, with 14 bases lining up with TRBD2. Germline CDR1 and CDR2: WSHSY and SAAADI. V trimming: 6 bases; J trimming: 7 bases; junction bases outside the gene matches: 2. This CDR3 contains 14 residues. The CDR3, as DNA: TGCGCCAGCAGGACTAGCGGGAGGGAGAATGAGCAGTTCTTC. It encodes CASRTSGRENEQFF.

This clone was seen a few times. The chain links TRBV3-1 (or the pseudogene TRBV3-2) to TRBJ1-2, with TRBD1 as a possible D gene (5 bases). V was trimmed by 3 bases and J by 5 bases, leaving 13 bases between them. Germline CDR1 LGHDT, CDR2 YNNKEL (reference sequence). This CDR3 region has 14 residues. The CDR3 here is CASSQGLGSYGYTF. CDR3 DNA sequence: TGTGCCAGCAGCCAGGGACTAGGATCGTATGGCTACACCTTC.